The TCR beta chain under discussion was sequenced for a study of T cells expressing NK-cell markers. For each CDR3 protein, TCRdb gives one entry from its re-call of the 5' RACE reads, without DNA. The specimen's table records around 470,000 distinct CDR3 sequences. CDR3 length: 14 amino acids. Per the germline V gene, CDR1 is SGHRS and CDR2 is YFSETQ. Sequencing was carried out using blood T cells: a sorted CD56 or NKG2C T cell subset, CD4+ or CD8+ T cells, or bulk PBMC T cells (not recorded which). This sequence joins TRBV5-1 and TRBJ1-4; TCRdb selects TRBD1, and the lack of DNA leaves this call unchecked. This TCR derives from a woman aged 45-65 years in good health. The CDR3 spells CASSLTQGGEKLFF.